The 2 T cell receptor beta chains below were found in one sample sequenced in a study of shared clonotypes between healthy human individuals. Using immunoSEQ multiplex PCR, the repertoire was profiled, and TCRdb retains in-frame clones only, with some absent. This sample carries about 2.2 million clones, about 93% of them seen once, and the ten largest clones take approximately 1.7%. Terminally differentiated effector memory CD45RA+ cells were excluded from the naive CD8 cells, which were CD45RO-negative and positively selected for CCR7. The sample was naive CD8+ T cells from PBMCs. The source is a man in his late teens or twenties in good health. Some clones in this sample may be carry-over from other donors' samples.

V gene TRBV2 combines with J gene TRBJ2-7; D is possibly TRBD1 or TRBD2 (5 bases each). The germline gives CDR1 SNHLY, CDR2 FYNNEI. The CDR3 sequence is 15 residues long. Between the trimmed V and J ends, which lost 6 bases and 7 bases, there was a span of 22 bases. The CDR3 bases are TGTGCCAGCAGCAAGGGGAGAATGGGGGTTGAGGAGCAGTACTTC. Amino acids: CASSKGRMGVEEQYF.

CDR3: CASSSQGLNGYTF. The CDR3 DNA reads TGTGCCAGCAGTTCACAGGGCTTAAACGGCTACACCTTC. V gene TRBV27 combines with J gene TRBJ1-2, with D perhaps TRBD1 (6 bases). V was clipped by 4 bases and J by 8 bases, with 14 bases between them. This CDR3 is built from 13 residues. Germline-derived CDR1 and CDR2 are MNHEY and SMNVEV (reference sequence).